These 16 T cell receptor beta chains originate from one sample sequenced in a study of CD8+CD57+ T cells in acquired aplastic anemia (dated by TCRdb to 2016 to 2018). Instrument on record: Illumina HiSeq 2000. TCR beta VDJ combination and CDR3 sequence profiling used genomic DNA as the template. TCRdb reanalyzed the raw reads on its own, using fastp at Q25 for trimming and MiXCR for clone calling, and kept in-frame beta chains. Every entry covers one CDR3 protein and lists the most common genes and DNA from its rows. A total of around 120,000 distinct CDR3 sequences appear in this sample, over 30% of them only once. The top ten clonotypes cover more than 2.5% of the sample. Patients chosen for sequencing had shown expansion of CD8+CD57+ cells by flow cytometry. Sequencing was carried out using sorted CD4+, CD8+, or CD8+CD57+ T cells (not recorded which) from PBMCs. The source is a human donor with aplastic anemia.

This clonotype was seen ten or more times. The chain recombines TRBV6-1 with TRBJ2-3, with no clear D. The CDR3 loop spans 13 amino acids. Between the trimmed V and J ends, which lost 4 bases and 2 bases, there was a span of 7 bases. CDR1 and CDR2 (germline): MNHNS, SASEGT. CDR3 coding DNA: TGTGCCAGCAGTGGACCCTACACAGATACGCAGTATTTT. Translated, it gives CASSGPYTDTQYF.

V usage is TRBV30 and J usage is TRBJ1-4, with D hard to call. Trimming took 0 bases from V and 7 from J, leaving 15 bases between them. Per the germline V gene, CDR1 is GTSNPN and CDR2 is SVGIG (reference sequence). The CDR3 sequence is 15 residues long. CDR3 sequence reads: CAWSVRRLEIEKLFF. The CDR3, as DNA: TGTGCCTGGAGTGTACGGCGGCTGGAAATTGAAAAACTGTTTTTT.

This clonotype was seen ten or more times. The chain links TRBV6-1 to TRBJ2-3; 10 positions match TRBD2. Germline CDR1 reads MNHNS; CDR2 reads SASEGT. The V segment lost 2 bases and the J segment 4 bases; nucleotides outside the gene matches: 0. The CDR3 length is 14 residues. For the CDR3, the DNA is TGTGCCAGCAGTGAACTAGCGGGGGCAGATACGCAGTATTTT. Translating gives CASSELAGADTQYF.

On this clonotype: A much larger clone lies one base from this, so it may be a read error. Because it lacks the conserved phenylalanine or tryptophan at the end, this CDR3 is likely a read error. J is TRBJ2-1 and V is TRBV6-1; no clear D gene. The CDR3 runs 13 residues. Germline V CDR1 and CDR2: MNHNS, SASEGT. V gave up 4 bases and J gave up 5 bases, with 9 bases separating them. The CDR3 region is CASSVDGNNEQFL. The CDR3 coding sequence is TGTGCCAGCAGTGTTGATGGGAACAATGAGCAGTTCCTC.

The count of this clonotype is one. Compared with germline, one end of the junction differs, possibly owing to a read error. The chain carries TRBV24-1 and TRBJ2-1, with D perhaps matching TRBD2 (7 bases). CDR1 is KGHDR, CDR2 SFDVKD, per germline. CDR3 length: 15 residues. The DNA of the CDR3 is TGTGCCGCCAGTGAGGGGGGGGGGCCAAACAATGAGCAGTTCTTT. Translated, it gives CAASEGGGPNNEQFF.

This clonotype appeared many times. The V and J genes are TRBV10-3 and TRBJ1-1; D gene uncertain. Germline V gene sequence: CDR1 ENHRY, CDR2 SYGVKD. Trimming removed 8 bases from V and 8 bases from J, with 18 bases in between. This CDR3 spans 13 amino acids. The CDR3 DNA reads TGTGCCATCCGTCTCCCTGGGTTACAGGAAGCTTTCTTT. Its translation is CAIRLPGLQEAFF.

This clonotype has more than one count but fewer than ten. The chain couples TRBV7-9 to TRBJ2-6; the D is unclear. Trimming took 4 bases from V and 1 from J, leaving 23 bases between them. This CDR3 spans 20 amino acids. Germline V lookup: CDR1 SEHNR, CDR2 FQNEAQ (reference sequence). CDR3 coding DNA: TGTGCCAGCAGCTCTATAACCGGACCTACTACTTATTCTGGGGCCAACGTCCTGACTTTC. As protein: CASSSITGPTTYSGANVLTF.

CDR3 residues: CASSVAGLAGGPNEQFF. The CDR3 nucleotides are TGTGCCAGCAGCGTAGCGGGACTAGCGGGGGGGCCCAATGAGCAGTTCTTC. The rearrangement uses TRBV9 and TRBJ2-1, with TRBD2 matching 16 bases. The CDR3 runs 17 residues. Per the germline V gene, CDR1 is SGDLS and CDR2 is YYNGEE. The trim removed 0 bases at V and 6 bases at J, leaving 3 bases unmatched.

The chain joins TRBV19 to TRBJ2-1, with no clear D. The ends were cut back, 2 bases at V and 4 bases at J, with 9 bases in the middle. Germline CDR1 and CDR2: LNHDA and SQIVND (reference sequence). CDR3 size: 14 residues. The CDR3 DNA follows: TGTGCCAGTAGTATAAGGTTCAGTTACAATGAGCAGTTCTTC. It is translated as CASSIRFSYNEQFF.

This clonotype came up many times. CDR3 coding DNA: TGCAGCGGAACGGCCAAAAACATTCAGTACTTC. Protein: CSGTAKNIQYF. The rearrangement joins TRBV20-1 to TRBJ2-4; no clear D. Germline CDR1 and CDR2: DFQATT and SNEGSKA (reference sequence). The CDR3 is made up of 11 amino acids.

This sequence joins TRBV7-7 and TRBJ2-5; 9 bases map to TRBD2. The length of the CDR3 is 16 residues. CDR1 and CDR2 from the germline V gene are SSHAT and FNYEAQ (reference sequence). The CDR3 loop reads CASPLAGATGQETQYF. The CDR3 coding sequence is TGTGCTAGTCCTTTAGCGGGGGCAACTGGACAAGAGACCCAGTACTTC.

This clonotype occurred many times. CDR3 in amino acids: CASSYTGGGEQYV. The CDR3 nucleotides read TGTGCCAGCAGTTACACAGGGGGAGGCGAGCAGTACGTC. V and J are TRBV7-9 and TRBJ2-7; 8 bases are shared with TRBD1. CDR1 SEHNR and CDR2 FQNEAQ come from the germline V gene (reference sequence). Germline trimming cut 6 bases from V and 6 bases from J; bases unmatched to any gene: 7. This CDR3 has 13 amino acids.

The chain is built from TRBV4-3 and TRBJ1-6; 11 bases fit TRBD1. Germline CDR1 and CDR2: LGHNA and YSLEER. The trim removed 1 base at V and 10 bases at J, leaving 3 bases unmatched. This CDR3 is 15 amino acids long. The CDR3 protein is CASSQGRTGGSPLHF. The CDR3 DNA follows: TGCGCCAGCAGCCAAGGAAGGACAGGGGGCTCACCCCTCCACTTT.

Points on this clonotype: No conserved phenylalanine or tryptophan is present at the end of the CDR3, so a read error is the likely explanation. The CDR3 here is CSVKREGYEQYL. Written as DNA, the CDR3 is TGCAGCGTAAAGCGGGAGGGCTACGAGCAGTACCTC. The J gene is TRBJ2-7, the V gene TRBV29-1; 10 bases fit TRBD2. V was pared by 6 bases and J by 3 bases, with 2 bases of the junction left unmatched. The CDR3 is 12 residues long. From germline, CDR1 is SQVTM and CDR2 ANQGSEA.

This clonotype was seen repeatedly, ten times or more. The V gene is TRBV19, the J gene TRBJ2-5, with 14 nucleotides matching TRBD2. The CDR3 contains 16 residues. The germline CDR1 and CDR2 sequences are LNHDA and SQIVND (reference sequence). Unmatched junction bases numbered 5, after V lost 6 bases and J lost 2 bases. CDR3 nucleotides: TGTGCCAGTAGCCTTGGACTAGCGGGGGGACAAGAGACCCAGTACTTC. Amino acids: CASSLGLAGGQETQYF.

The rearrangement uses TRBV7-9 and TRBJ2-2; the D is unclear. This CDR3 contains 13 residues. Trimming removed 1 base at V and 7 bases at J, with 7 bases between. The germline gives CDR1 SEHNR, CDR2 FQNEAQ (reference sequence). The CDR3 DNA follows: TGTGCCAGCAGCTTAGGAGTCAGCGGGGAGCTGTTTTTT. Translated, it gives CASSLGVSGELFF. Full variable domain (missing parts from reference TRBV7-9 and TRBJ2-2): DTGVSQNPRHKITKRGQNVTFRCDPISEHNRLYWYRQTLGQGPEFLTYFQNEAQLEKSRLLSDRFSAERPKGSFSTLEIQRTEQGDSAMYLCASSLGVSGELFFGEGSRLTVL.